This T cell receptor beta chain derives from a study of patients and donors after allogeneic stem cell transplantation. CDR3 size: 14 residues. Trimming stripped 6 bases from V and 0 bases from J, with 11 bases between. Germline V lookup: CDR1 DFQATT, CDR2 SNEGSKA (reference sequence). TCRdb called the RT-PCR reads again in MiXCR, with one record for every CDR3 protein. This sample has roughly 150,000 distinct CDR3 sequences; approximately 24% occur once, and the top ten carry approximately 26%. The chain couples TRBV20-1 to TRBJ1-4, with D possibly matching TRBD1 (6 bases). This clonotype was sampled from a human donor who was either an allogeneic HSCT recipient or a stem cell or donor lymphocyte infusion donor (not recorded which). It is not recorded whose cells these are; they may come from a transplant donor. Sequenced material: blood, either unsorted or a sorted T cell fraction (not recorded which). This CDR3 is CSAGYRATNEKLFF. CDR3 coding DNA: TGCAGTGCAGGATACAGGGCAACTAATGAAAAACTGTTTTTT.